Detailed here is one TCR beta chain. Its cognate antigen is unknown. V was pared by 0 bases and J by 2 bases, with 13 bases between. There are 16 residues in the CDR3. Germline V gives CDR1 SGDLS, CDR2 YYNGEE. This record comes from a study of lymphopenia after photon versus proton radiotherapy. The study's findings and limits: Better survival with proton therapy was suggested as possible, not demonstrated. Photon-treated patients lost naive T cells and TCR diversity; proton-treated stayed stable. After lymphocyte nadir, photon-treated repertoires showed oligoclonal expansion, especially CD8+ Temra.

Clones were sequenced by immunoSEQ multiplex PCR, and TCRdb holds only the in-frame ones, with some missing. The sample has approximately 45,000 clones, 65% to 90% seen once; the top ten hold approximately 2.1%. The V gene is TRBV9, the J gene TRBJ2-3, with D hard to call. Specimen: peripheral blood, collected from a patient treated with photon-based radiotherapy. The receptor's source is a man aged 40-49 years with gastric cancer. The CDR3 is CASSVGARVPTDTQYF. Here the CDR3 DNA reads TGTGCCAGCAGCGTAGGAGCTAGAGTGCCCACAGATACGCAGTATTTT. The full variable domain, with the rest looked up from reference TRBV9 and TRBJ2-3, is DSGVTQTPKHLITATGQRVTLRCSPRSGDLSVYWYQQSLDQGLQFLIQYYNGEERAKGNILERFSAQQFPDLHSELNLSSLELGDSALYFCASSVGARVPTDTQYFGPGTRLTVL.